The rows below give T cell receptor beta chains drawn from one sample of a study of human T cells and chemical hapten exposure. TCRdb ran MiXCR on the RACE reads and lists one entry per CDR3 protein. Among approximately 87,000 distinct CDR3 sequences listed, approximately 10% were seen once. Sequences were derived from whole blood, sampled in connection with sensitization to the hapten diphenylcyclopropenone (DPC). These receptors were obtained from a woman aged 40 to 50 with alopecia areata. Some clones in this sample may be carry-over from other donors' samples. The CDR3 runs from the conserved cysteine through the conserved F or W. A D gene is named only where the DNA matches it firmly. Clone size, where shown, is once, few, many, or a class for clones that have expanded.

CDR3 length	V gene	J gene	D gene	clone size	CDR3 DNA	CDR3 protein
16	TRBV6-2/TRBV6-3	TRBJ2-6	-	few	TGTGCCAGCAAGGAGGGGGTGAGCTCTGGGGCCAACGTCCTGACTTTC	CASKEGVSSGANVLTF
12	TRBV7-9	TRBJ2-7	-	many	TGTGCCAGCAGCTTAGTCGACTACGAGCAGTACTTC	CASSLVDYEQYF
18	TRBV27	TRBJ2-2	TRBD2	many	TGTGCCAGCAGCCATTCCACCTTAGCGGGAGTGGGGACCGGGGAGCTGTTTTTT	CASSHSTLAGVGTGELFF
14	TRBV29-1	TRBJ2-3	-	few	TGCAGCGTCCAAGCCGGCAGGGGAACAGATACGCAGTATTTT	CSVQAGRGTDTQYF
11	TRBV30	TRBJ2-7	-	many	TGTGCCTGGAGTGTAAGCTACGAGCAGTACTTC	CAWSVSYEQYF
15	TRBV20-1	TRBJ2-2	-	many	TGCAGTGCTAGAGATGGCGGACTCGTGGGCCGGGAGCTGTTTTTT	CSARDGGLVGRELFF
13	TRBV30	TRBJ2-4	-	many	TGTGCCTCGGACAGCATAGCCAAAAACATTCAGTACTTC	CASDSIAKNIQYF
13	TRBV10-3	TRBJ1-2	TRBD1	-	TGTGCTACGACAGGGCAACCACCCTATGGCTACACCTTC	CATTGQPPYGYTF
15	TRBV7-2	TRBJ1-5	TRBD1	few	TGTGCCAGCAGCTACGGGACAGGTGGAAATCAGCCCCAGCATTTT	CASSYGTGGNQPQHF
11	TRBV6-6	TRBJ1-2	-	few	TGTGCCAGCTCGGCTAACTATGGCTACACCTTC	CASSANYGYTF
15	TRBV7-9	TRBJ2-1	TRBD2	few	TGTGCCAGCAGCTTAGGCCAGCGGGGGGCCTTCGCCCTGTTCTTC	CASSLGQRGAFALFF
14	TRBV20-1	TRBJ2-2	-	many	TGCAGTGCTAGAGATTTTAATCCGCCGGGGGAGCTGTTTTTT	CSARDFNPPGELFF
16	TRBV4-3	TRBJ1-1	TRBD1	-	TGCGCCAGCAGCCAAGCCGGAGGGGGCCCTTCTGAAGCAGCTTTCTTT	CASSQAGGGPSEAAFF
17	TRBV3-1	TRBJ2-2	TRBD2	few	TGTGCCAGCAGCCAGAGCCCTAGCGGGAGGAAGGGCGGGGAGCTGTTTTTT	CASSQSPSGRKGGELFF
14	TRBV6-6	TRBJ1-4	-	many	TGTGCCAGCAGTGGGGGCTGGACTAATGAAAAACTGTTTTTT	CASSGGWTNEKLFF
16	TRBV20-1	TRBJ2-3	-	-	TGCAGTGCTAGAGACCCCCTAGCGCCGAGCACAGATACGCAGTATTTT	CSARDPLAPSTDTQYF
11	TRBV6-6	TRBJ1-5	-	few	TGTGCCAGCAGGGCAGACCAGCCCCAGCATTTT	CASRADQPQHF
10	TRBV2	TRBJ2-2	-	few	TGTGCCAGCAGAGGGGGGGAGCTGTTTTTT	CASRGGELFF
15	TRBV12-3/TRBV12-4	TRBJ1-6	-	-	TGTGCCAGCGGTTCGGACAGTCAAAATAATTCACCCCTCCACTTT	CASGSDSQNNSPLHF
15	TRBV12-3/TRBV12-4	TRBJ1-3	-	few	TGTGCCAGCAGTTTCGGGGTAGGCGCTGGAAACACCATATATTTT	CASSFGVGAGNTIYF
15	TRBV14	TRBJ2-3	-	few	TGTGCCAGCAGCCGACGGACCCAACTGGGTGATACGCAGTATTTT	CASSRRTQLGDTQYF
15	TRBV7-2	TRBJ2-7	TRBD1	few	TGTGCCAGCAGCTTACACGGGACAGGGGTGTCCGAGCAGTACTTC	CASSLHGTGVSEQYF
13	TRBV6-2/TRBV6-3	TRBJ2-7	TRBD1	-	TGTGCCAGCACTGACAGGGTCTCGCGGGAGCAGTACTTC	CASTDRVSREQYF
16	TRBV6-5	TRBJ2-7	TRBD2	many	TGTGCCAGCAGTTACTCCCACAGCGGGAGTTCCCGCGAGCAGTACTTC	CASSYSHSGSSREQYF
14	TRBV3-1	TRBJ2-7	-	-	TGTGCCAGCAGCCAAGGGCTCGGGGCGGGCGAGCAGTACTTC	CASSQGLGAGEQYF
17	TRBV14	TRBJ1-2	TRBD1	-	TGTGCCAGCAGCCAGGCTACAGGGGGCTGGTGGAACTATGGCTACACCTTC	CASSQATGGWWNYGYTF
24	TRBV12-3/TRBV12-4	TRBJ2-1	TRBD1	many	TGTGCCAGCAGTACGAGGACAGGGGGCTTTTTCGACCAAGCCCTAACTGAACGGTACAATGAGCAGTTCTTC	CASSTRTGGFFDQALTERYNEQFF
16	TRBV20-1	TRBJ1-5	-	few	TGCAGTGCTAGAATACCCCGACAGACTAGCAATCAGCCCCAGCATTTT	CSARIPRQTSNQPQHF
15	TRBV20-1	TRBJ1-1	-	many	TGCAGTGCCAAGAACGTCAGGGACCTGAACACTGAAGCTTTCTTT	CSAKNVRDLNTEAFF
12	TRBV6-2/TRBV6-3	TRBJ1-2	-	few	TGTGCCAGCAGGCTAACAGTATATGGCTACACCTTC	CASRLTVYGYTF
16	TRBV11-2	TRBJ2-7	TRBD2	many	TGTGCCAGCAGCCCTAGAGGGGCGGGAGGCACCTACGAGCAGTACTTC	CASSPRGAGGTYEQYF
12	TRBV30	TRBJ2-5	-	few	TGTGCCTGGAGTTGGACGGGGCAGACCCAGTACTTC	CAWSWTGQTQYF
14	TRBV5-1	TRBJ2-5	-	few	TGCGCCAGCAGCGGGGGGGCCGGACAAGAGACCCAGTACTTC	CASSGGAGQETQYF
17	TRBV7-2	TRBJ1-3	TRBD1	many	TGTGCCAGCAGCTTAGCCGGGCCAGGGGGCACAGGAAACACCATATATTTT	CASSLAGPGGTGNTIYF
14	TRBV15	TRBJ1-3	TRBD1	many	TGTGCCACCAGCGAGACAGGGAGACGCGGCACCATATATTTT	CATSETGRRGTIYF
10	TRBV29-1	TRBJ2-3	-	many	TGCAGCGTCAGGGAGATTACGCAGTATTTT	CSVREITQYF
15	TRBV5-1	TRBJ2-1	TRBD2	many	TGCGCCAGCAGCCTAACTAGCGGGTATAACAATGAGCAGTTCTTC	CASSLTSGYNNEQFF
13	TRBV28	TRBJ2-5	TRBD1	many	TGTGCCAGCAGTCCCCGGGACAGAGAGACCCAGTACTTC	CASSPRDRETQYF
12	TRBV25-1	TRBJ1-6	-	-	TGTGCCAGCCAGACCAGGGTCTCACCCCTCCACTTT	CASQTRVSPLHF
15	TRBV5-1	TRBJ2-4	TRBD1	-	TGCGCCAGCAGCTCGGCGACAGGGGGCAAAAACATTCAGTACTTC	CASSSATGGKNIQYF
14	TRBV7-2	TRBJ1-6	-	few	TGTGCCAGCAGTTCCGGGACTGGAAATTCACCCCTCCACTTT	CASSSGTGNSPLHF
16	TRBV23-1	TRBJ1-4	-	many	TGCGCCAGCAGTCAACCCGGGACACCTCAGCGGGAAAAACTGTTTTTT	CASSQPGTPQREKLFF
15	TRBV5-6	TRBJ1-2	TRBD1	-	TGTGCCAGCAGCTGGGGGAGACAGGGGAACTATGGCTACACCTTC	CASSWGRQGNYGYTF
16	TRBV11-2	TRBJ2-5	-	many	TGTGCCAGCAGCTTGTCGGCAGGGCTGACGGAAGAGACCCAGTACTTC	CASSLSAGLTEETQYF
15	TRBV20-1	TRBJ1-2	-	-	TGCACTGCTGACCTCCGGGACACCGAAGGGAATGGCTACACCTTC	CTADLRDTEGNGYTF
13	TRBV29-1	TRBJ1-1	-	once	TGCAGCGTTGCGGTCAGGATGGGCAGTGAAGCTTTCTTT	CSVAVRMGSEAFF
15	TRBV28	TRBJ1-4	-	many	TGTGCCAGCAGCGCCCCAGGTACAACTAATGAAAAACTGTTTTTT	CASSAPGTTNEKLFF
17	TRBV4-2	TRBJ2-1	TRBD2	-	TGTGCCAGCAGCCAGGTGACTAGCGGGGGCTCCTACAATGAGCAGTTCTTC	CASSQVTSGGSYNEQFF
13	TRBV7-9	TRBJ1-2	-	many	TGTGCCAGCAGCTCAACGGGGTACTATGGCTACACCTTC	CASSSTGYYGYTF
15	TRBV2	TRBJ2-1	TRBD2	few	TGTGCCAGCAGCCCGGGACTAGCGGTGACCAATGAGCAGTTCTTC	CASSPGLAVTNEQFF
12	TRBV2	TRBJ1-2	-	-	TGTGCCAGCAGTGGACAGAACTATGGCTACACCTTC	CASSGQNYGYTF
13	TRBV12-3/TRBV12-4	TRBJ1-2	TRBD1	many	TGTGCCAGCAGGGCAGGGGGCGGCTATGGCTACACCTTC	CASRAGGGYGYTF
19	TRBV20-1	TRBJ2-1	TRBD2	few	TGCAGTGCTAGATCGGGGACTAGCGGGCTTGGCGGTCGGGGCGATGAGCAGTTCTTC	CSARSGTSGLGGRGDEQFF
17	TRBV7-2	TRBJ2-7	TRBD2	many	TGTGCCAGCAGCTCGACCTTACTAGCGGGAGGTATCTACGAGCAGTACTTC	CASSSTLLAGGIYEQYF
16	TRBV28	TRBJ2-2	-	-	TGTGCCACCCGACCCCTGGACGGGGCCAACACCGGGGAGCTGTTTTTT	CATRPLDGANTGELFF
16	TRBV27	TRBJ1-6	TRBD1	many	TGTGCCAGCAGTCAACGATCCGGGACAGGGAATTCACCCCTCCACTTT	CASSQRSGTGNSPLHF
13	TRBV15	TRBJ2-1	TRBD2	few	TGTGCCACCAGCAGCCCCGGGAGGGATGAGCAGTTCTTC	CATSSPGRDEQFF